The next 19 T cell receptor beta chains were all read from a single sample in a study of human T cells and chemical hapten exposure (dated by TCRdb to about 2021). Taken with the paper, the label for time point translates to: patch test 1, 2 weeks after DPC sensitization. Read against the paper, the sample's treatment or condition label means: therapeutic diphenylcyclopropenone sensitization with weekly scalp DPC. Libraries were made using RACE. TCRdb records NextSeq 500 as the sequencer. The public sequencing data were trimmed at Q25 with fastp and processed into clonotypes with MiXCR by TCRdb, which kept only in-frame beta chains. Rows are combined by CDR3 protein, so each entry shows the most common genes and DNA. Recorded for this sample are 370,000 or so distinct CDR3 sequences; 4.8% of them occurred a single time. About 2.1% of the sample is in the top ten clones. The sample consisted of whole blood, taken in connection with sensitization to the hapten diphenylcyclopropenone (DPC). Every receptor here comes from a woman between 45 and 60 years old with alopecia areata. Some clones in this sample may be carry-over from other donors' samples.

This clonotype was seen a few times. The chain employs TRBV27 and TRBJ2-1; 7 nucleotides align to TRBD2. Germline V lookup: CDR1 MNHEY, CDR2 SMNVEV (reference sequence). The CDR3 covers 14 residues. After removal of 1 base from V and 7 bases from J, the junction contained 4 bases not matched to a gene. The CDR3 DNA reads TGTGCCAGCAGTTTATGGGGAGGGGAGAATGAGCAGTTCTTC. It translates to CASSLWGGENEQFF.

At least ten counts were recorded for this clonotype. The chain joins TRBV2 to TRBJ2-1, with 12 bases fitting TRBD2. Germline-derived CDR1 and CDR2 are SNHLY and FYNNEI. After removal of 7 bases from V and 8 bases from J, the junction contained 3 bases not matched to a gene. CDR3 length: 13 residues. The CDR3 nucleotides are TGTGCCAGCACTCCTAGCGGGAGGGATGAGCAGTTCTTC. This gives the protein CASTPSGRDEQFF.

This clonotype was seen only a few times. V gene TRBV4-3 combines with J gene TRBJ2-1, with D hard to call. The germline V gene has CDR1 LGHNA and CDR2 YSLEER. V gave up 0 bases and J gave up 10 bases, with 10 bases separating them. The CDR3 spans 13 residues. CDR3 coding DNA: TGCGCCAGCAGCCAAGACTCGTCATGGGAGCAGTTCTTC. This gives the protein CASSQDSSWEQFF.

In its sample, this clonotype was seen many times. CDR3 in amino acids: CAISPPDRGKLFF. CDR3 bases: TGTGCCATCAGCCCCCCCGACAGGGGAAAACTGTTTTTT. The chain carries TRBV10-3 and TRBJ1-4, with TRBD1 matching 8 bases. This CDR3 spans 13 amino acids. V shed 6 bases, J shed 10 bases, and the junction held 7 bases outside the gene matches. Germline lookup yields CDR1 ENHRY and CDR2 SYGVKD.

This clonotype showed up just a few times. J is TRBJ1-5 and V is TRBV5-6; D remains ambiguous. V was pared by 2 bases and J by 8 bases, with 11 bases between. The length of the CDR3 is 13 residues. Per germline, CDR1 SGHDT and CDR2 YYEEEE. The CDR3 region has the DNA TGTGCCAGCAGCTTCGGCCAACCGGAGCCCCAGCATTTT. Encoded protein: CASSFGQPEPQHF.

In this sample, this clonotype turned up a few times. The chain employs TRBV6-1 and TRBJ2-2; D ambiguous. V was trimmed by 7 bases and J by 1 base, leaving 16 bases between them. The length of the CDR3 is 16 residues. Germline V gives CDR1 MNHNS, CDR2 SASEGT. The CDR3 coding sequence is TGTGCCAGCACCGACTGGGTGAGGATGAACACCGGGGAGCTGTTTTTT. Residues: CASTDWVRMNTGELFF.

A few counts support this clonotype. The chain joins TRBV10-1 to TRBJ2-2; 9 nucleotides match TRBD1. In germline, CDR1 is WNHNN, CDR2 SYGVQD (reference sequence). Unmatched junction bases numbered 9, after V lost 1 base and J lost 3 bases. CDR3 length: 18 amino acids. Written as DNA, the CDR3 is TGCGCCAGCAGTGAGTTTTACCCGGGACAGGGTTACACCGGGGAGCTGTTTTTT. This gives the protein CASSEFYPGQGYTGELFF.

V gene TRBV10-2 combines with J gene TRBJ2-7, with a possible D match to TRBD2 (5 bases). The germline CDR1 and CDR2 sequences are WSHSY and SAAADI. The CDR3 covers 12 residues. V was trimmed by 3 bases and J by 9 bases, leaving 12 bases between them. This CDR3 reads CASSDVGVGQYF. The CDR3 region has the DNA TGCGCCAGCAGTGACGTCGGGGTCGGGCAGTACTTC.

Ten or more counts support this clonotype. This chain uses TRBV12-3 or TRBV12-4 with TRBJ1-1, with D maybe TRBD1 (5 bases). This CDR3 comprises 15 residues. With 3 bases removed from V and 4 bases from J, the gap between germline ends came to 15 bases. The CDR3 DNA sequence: TGTGCCAGCAGTTTGCACGGGGGTCGGGGCACTGAAGCTTTCTTT. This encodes CASSLHGGRGTEAFF.

Written as DNA, the CDR3 is TGTGCCAGCAGTCCCCCCCAGGGGGTGAAGATCTACGAGCAGTACTTC. It encodes CASSPPQGVKIYEQYF. V gene TRBV6-2 or TRBV6-3 combines with J gene TRBJ2-7; 7 bases fit TRBD1. J lost 3 bases, V lost 5 bases, and 13 bases had no gene match. CDR3 length: 16 amino acids. Germline V gives CDR1 MNHEY, CDR2 SVGEGT.

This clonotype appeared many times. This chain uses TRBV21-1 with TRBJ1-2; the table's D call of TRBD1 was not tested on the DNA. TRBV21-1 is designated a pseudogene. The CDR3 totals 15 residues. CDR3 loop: CASSKARGSNYGYTF. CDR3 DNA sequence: TGTGCCAGCAGCAAAGCGAGGGGGTCTAACTATGGCTACACCTTC.

The CDR3, as DNA: TGTGCCAGCAGTGAAGGGACTAGCAGGAGGAATGAGCAGTTCTTC. The encoded protein is CASSEGTSRRNEQFF. The chain links TRBV2 to TRBJ2-1; 8 bases line up with TRBD2. The CDR3 covers 15 residues. Trimming removed 1 base from V and 7 bases from J; junction bases left unmatched: 6. Germline assignment: CDR1 SNHLY and CDR2 FYNNEI.

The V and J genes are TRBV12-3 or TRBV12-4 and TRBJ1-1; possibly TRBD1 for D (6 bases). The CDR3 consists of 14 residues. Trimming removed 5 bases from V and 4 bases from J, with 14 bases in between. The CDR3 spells CASSRTVRFTEAFF. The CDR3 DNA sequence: TGTGCCAGCAGTCGGACAGTACGGTTCACTGAAGCTTTCTTT.

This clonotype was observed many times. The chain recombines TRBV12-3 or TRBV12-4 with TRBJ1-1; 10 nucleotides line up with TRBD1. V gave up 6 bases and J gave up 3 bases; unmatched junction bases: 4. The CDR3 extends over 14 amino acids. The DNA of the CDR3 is TGTGCCAGCAGCTTGGGACAGGGGTACACTGAAGCTTTCTTT. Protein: CASSLGQGYTEAFF.

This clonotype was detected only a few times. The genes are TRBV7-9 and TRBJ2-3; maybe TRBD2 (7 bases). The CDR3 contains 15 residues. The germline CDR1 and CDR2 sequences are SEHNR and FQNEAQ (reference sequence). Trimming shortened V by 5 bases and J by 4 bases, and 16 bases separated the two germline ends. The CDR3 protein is CASSPRGGAADTQYF. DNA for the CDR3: TGTGCCAGCAGCCCCCGAGGGGGGGCCGCAGATACGCAGTATTTT.

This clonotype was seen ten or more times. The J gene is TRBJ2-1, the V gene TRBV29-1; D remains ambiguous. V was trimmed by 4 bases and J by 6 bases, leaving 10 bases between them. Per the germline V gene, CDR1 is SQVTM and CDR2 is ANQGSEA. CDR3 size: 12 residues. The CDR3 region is CSVVVSANEQFF. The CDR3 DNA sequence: TGCAGCGTTGTAGTGTCAGCCAATGAGCAGTTCTTC.

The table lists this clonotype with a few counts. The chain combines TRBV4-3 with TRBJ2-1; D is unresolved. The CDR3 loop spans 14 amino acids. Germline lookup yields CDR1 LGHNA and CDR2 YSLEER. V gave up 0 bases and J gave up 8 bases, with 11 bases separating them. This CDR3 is CASSQDYRSDEQFF. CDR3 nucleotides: TGCGCCAGCAGCCAAGACTACCGATCCGATGAGCAGTTCTTC.

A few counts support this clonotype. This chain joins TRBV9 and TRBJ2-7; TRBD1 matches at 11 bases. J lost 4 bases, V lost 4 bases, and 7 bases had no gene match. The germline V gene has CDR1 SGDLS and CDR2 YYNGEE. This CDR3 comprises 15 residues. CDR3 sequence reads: CASSPSGTGGYEQYF. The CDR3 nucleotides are TGTGCCAGCAGCCCATCCGGGACAGGGGGATACGAGCAGTACTTC.

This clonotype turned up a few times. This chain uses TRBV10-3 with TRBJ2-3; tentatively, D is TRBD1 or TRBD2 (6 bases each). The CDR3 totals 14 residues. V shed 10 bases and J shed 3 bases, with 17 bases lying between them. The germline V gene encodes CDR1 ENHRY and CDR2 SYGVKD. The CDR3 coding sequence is TGTGCCAGTGAGGGGGAGGCGATGACAGATACGCAGTATTTT. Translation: CASEGEAMTDTQYF.